The 8 T cell receptor beta chains below all came from one sample that was sequenced in a study of T cells in Graves' hyperthyroidism and ophthalmopathy. Template material for amplifying TCR beta CDR3 regions consisted of RNA transcripts. HTBI primers drove first-round RT-PCR of the TCR CDR3. TCRdb ran MiXCR on the multiplex PCR reads and lists one entry per CDR3 protein. The sample contains a few hundred thousand distinct CDR3 sequences, more than 20% of which appear only once. The sample taken for sequencing was blood. All receptors come from a man aged 45-65 years with Graves' hyperthyroidism.

This clonotype came up a few times. V usage is TRBV19 and J usage is TRBJ1-1, with TRBD1 identical over 7 bases. The CDR3 extends over 15 amino acids. Germline values: CDR1 LNHDA, CDR2 SQIVND (reference sequence). V dropped 1 base and J dropped 5; count of bases not matched to a gene: 7. CDR3: CASSIVSAGGTEAFF. CDR3 sequence (DNA): TGTGCCAGTAGTATAGTCTCCGCAGGGGGAACTGAAGCTTTCTTT.

This clonotype was seen ten or more times. The chain has TRBV7-3 and TRBJ1-6; TRBD1 is a possible D gene (5 bases). Between the trimmed V and J ends, which lost 2 bases and 8 bases, there was a span of 13 bases. Germline assignment: CDR1 SGHTA and CDR2 FQGTGA. The CDR3 loop spans 15 amino acids. The CDR3: CASSLSRGSDSPLHF. Written as DNA, the CDR3 is TGTGCCAGCAGCTTATCTAGGGGTTCAGATTCACCCCTCCACTTT.

This chain joins TRBV2 and TRBJ2-5, with no clear D. V lost 7 bases to trimming and J lost 5 bases, with 11 bases between them. CDR1 is SNHLY and CDR2 is FYNNEI in the germline V gene. The CDR3 totals 12 residues. CDR3 sequence (DNA): TGTGCCAGCACGATCGGTCGGGAGACCCAGTACTTC. Translated, it gives CASTIGRETQYF.

This chain connects TRBV7-2 to TRBJ1-2, with unresolved D. The CDR3 contains 14 residues. The V gene's germline CDR1 is SGHTA and CDR2 FQGNSA. Trimming shortened V by 4 bases and J by 8 bases, and 17 bases separated the two germline ends. In DNA, the CDR3 is TGTGCCAGCAGCTCCTCTGTGACTCCCGTAGGCTACACCTTC. It translates to CASSSSVTPVGYTF.

This chain uses TRBV20-1 with TRBJ1-2; D gene ambiguous. CDR1 and CDR2 (germline): DFQATT, SNEGSKA (reference sequence). This CDR3 is built from 13 residues. The V end lost 0 bases, the J end lost 7 bases, and 12 bases lay between the germline ends. The CDR3 nucleotides are TGCAGTGCTAGAGATGGAGGGAGCGGTGGCTACACCTTC. Translation: CSARDGGSGGYTF.

There are many counts of this clonotype. This sequence joins TRBV2 and TRBJ2-1, with 10 bases lining up with TRBD2. The CDR3 has 12 amino acids. Germline V gene data show CDR1 as SNHLY and CDR2 as FYNNEI. Trimming at V came to 6 bases and at J to 10 bases, leaving 3 bases not matched to a gene. CDR3 nucleotides: TGTGCCAGCAGACAACTAGCGGGAGAGCAGTTCTTC. This sequence encodes CASRQLAGEQFF. Full variable domain (rest looked up from reference TRBV2 and TRBJ2-1): EPEVTQTPSHQVTQMGQEVILRCVPISNHLYFYWYRQILGQKVEFLVSFYNNEISEKSEIFDDQFSVERPDGSNFTLKIRSTKLEDSAMYFCASRQLAGEQFFGPGTRLTVL.

On this clonotype itself: Sequence at one end of the junction differs from germline and may be a read error. The chain has TRBV20-1 and TRBJ2-1; TRBD2 might be the D (6 bases). This CDR3 is 15 amino acids long. The germline V gene has CDR1 DFQATT and CDR2 SNEGSKA (reference sequence). This CDR3 reads CSARDHGGTNKEQFF. The CDR3 DNA reads as TGCAGTGCTAGAGATCATGGGGGGACGAACAAAGAGCAGTTCTTC.

This rearrangement joins TRBV4-1 to TRBJ2-7; D unresolved. The CDR3 loop spans 14 amino acids. The germline V and J ends were trimmed by 3 bases and 2 bases, with 11 bases remaining between them. Germline values: CDR1 MGHRA, CDR2 YSYEKL. The CDR3 bases are TGCGCCAGCAGCCAGGCTCTTGGGGCCTACGAGCAGTACTTC. This encodes CASSQALGAYEQYF.